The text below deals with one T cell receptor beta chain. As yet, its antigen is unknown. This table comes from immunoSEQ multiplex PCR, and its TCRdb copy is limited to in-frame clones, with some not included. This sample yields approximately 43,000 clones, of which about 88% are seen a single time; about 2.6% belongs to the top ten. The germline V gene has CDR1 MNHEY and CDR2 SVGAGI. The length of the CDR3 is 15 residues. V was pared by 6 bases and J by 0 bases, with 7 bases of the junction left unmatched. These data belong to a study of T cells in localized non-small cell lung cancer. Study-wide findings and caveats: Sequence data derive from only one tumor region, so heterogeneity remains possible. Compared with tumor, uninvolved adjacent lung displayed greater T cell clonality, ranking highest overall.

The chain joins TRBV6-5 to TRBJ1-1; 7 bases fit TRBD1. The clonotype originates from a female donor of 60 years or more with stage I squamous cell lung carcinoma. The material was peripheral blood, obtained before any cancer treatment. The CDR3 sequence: CASSTGALMNTEAFF. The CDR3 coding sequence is TGTGCCAGCAGCACAGGGGCTCTAATGAACACTGAAGCTTTCTTT.